The 32 T cell receptor beta chains below all came from one sample that was sequenced in a study of siplizumab effects on memory and regulatory T cells (dated by TCRdb to the late 2010s). Library preparation used the immunoSEQ multiplex PCR assay. TCRdb re-hosts the immuneACCESS table, in-frame sequences only. Its copies lack some clones; in the studies checked, an unresolved V gene accounts for under half of them, and the cause for the rest is not known. The sample includes around 100,000 clones, with about 94% observed a single time. Together, the top ten hold 1% to 1.5% of the sample. The sample was non-Treg CD4+ T cells sorted from blood. Sample cell subset or site, as interpreted from the label and publication: FACS-sorted unstimulated CD4+ non-regulatory T cells. These TCRs come from a human donor in good health.

This chain links TRBV19 with TRBJ1-2; D uncertain. The V end was cut by 8 bases, the J end by 4 bases, with 14 bases between. CDR3 length: 13 amino acids. Germline CDR1 is LNHDA and CDR2 is SQIVND (reference sequence). The CDR3 here is CASSLKGFYGYTF. The CDR3 nucleotides read TGTGCCAGTTCTCTAAAAGGTTTCTATGGCTACACCTTC.

The rearrangement links TRBV7-3 to TRBJ2-3; D not certain. V gave up 8 bases and J gave up 4 bases, with 10 bases separating them. Germline V CDR1 and CDR2: SGHTA, FQGTGA. The CDR3 has 12 amino acids. CDR3 residues: CASGSRPDTQYF. The CDR3 DNA is TGTGCCAGCGGCTCGAGGCCAGATACGCAGTATTTT.

This clone was seen just once. The chain is built from TRBV7-3 and TRBJ2-1; no definite D call. Trimming took off 4 bases at V and 6 bases at J, with 10 bases between the two ends. The CDR3 has 13 amino acids. Per germline, CDR1 SGHTA and CDR2 FQGTGA. The CDR3 DNA reads TGTGCCAGCAGCTCGTACCCGGCCAATGAGCAGTTCTTC. It is translated as CASSSYPANEQFF.

This chain connects TRBV27 to TRBJ2-5, with 9 bases matching TRBD2. CDR1 MNHEY and CDR2 SMNVEV come from the germline V gene (reference sequence). The CDR3 is made up of 22 amino acids. V dropped 5 bases and J dropped 0; count of bases not matched to a gene: 25. CDR3 DNA sequence: TGTGCCAGCAGTAAAATACACGGGTTGCGGGAGGGCCGATATTTTTACCAAGAGACCCAGTACTTC. Its protein is CASSKIHGLREGRYFYQETQYF.

The chain uses TRBV2 and TRBJ1-5; no definite D call. The V end lost 5 bases, the J end lost 4 bases, and 6 bases lay between the germline ends. Germline loops: CDR1 SNHLY, CDR2 FYNNEI. The CDR3 loop spans 12 amino acids. The CDR3 DNA follows: TGTGCCAGCAGTCCATCAAATCAGCCCCAGCATTTT. It specifies CASSPSNQPQHF. The whole variable domain, remainder taken from reference TRBV2 and TRBJ1-5, is EPEVTQTPSHQVTQMGQEVILRCVPISNHLYFYWYRQILGQKVEFLVSFYNNEISEKSEIFDDQFSVERPDGSNFTLKIRSTKLEDSAMYFCASSPSNQPQHFGDGTRLSIL.

The J gene is TRBJ1-6, the V gene TRBV25-1, with D perhaps matching TRBD1 (5 bases). Germline CDR1 is MGHDK and CDR2 is SYGVNS. Trimming left V 6 bases short and J 9 bases short, with 15 bases between. The CDR3 contains 14 residues. DNA for the CDR3: TGTGCCAGCAGAACCCCGGGACTGAGTTCACCCCTCCACTTT. It encodes CASRTPGLSSPLHF.

The genes are TRBV6-1 and TRBJ1-3; 7 bases match TRBD1. The J segment lost 3 bases and the V segment lost 4 bases, leaving 6 bases of the junction unmatched. The CDR3 is 15 residues long. CDR1 is MNHNS and CDR2 is SASEGT in the germline V gene. As DNA, the CDR3 is TGTGCCAGCAGTGGGGGACAGTTAATTGGAAACACCATATATTTT. This encodes CASSGGQLIGNTIYF.

Concerning this clone: This CDR3 is also generated by other DNA sequences in the sample. This CDR3 reads CASSLDSVGQQYF. The CDR3 nucleotides read TGTGCCAGCAGCTTAGATTCGGTTGGCCAGCAGTACTTC. V usage is TRBV11-3 and J usage is TRBJ2-7; D call uncertain. This CDR3 has 13 amino acids. Trimming pared 0 bases from V and 8 bases from J, leaving 11 bases between. The V gene's germline CDR1 is SGHNT and CDR2 YENEEA.

V gene TRBV27 combines with J gene TRBJ1-2; 9 bases are shared with TRBD1. The V gene's germline CDR1 is MNHEY and CDR2 SMNVEV (reference sequence). V lost 6 bases, J lost 6 bases, and 8 bases stayed unmatched. This CDR3 has 14 residues. The DNA for the CDR3 is TGTGCCAGCAGCCGACAGGGGGGTCGGGATGGCTACACCTTC. Protein: CASSRQGGRDGYTF.

This rearrangement joins TRBV9 to TRBJ2-3, with D possibly being TRBD2 (5 bases). V lost 1 base and J lost 4, with 13 bases in between. Germline values: CDR1 SGDLS, CDR2 YYNGEE. The CDR3 extends over 15 amino acids. CDR3 region: CASSVLPDSADTQYF. CDR3 sequence (DNA): TGTGCCAGCAGCGTATTACCGGACTCCGCAGATACGCAGTATTTT.

This chain uses TRBV28 with TRBJ1-5; D possibly corresponds to TRBD1 (5 bases). In germline, CDR1 is MDHEN, CDR2 SYDVKM. This CDR3 has 17 residues. Trimming took off 8 bases at V and 0 bases at J, with 20 bases between the two ends. In nucleotides, the CDR3 is TGTGCCAGCGTAGCCCAAGGCAGGGCTTATAGCAATCAGCCCCAGCATTTT. Translated, it gives CASVAQGRAYSNQPQHF.

The chain is built from TRBV11-3 and TRBJ2-3; D unclear. The CDR3 extends over 13 amino acids. The V end lost 4 bases, the J end lost 2 bases, and 7 bases lay between the germline ends. Germline-derived CDR1 and CDR2 are SGHNT and YENEEA. CDR3 nucleotides: TGTGCCAGCAGCTCCGGGTACACAGATACGCAGTATTTT. The encoded protein is CASSSGYTDTQYF.

The chain has TRBV5-1 and TRBJ2-7, with D perhaps matching TRBD1 (6 bases). The V and J ends lost 1 base and 0 bases respectively, with 8 bases between them. The V gene's germline CDR1 is SGHRS and CDR2 YFSETQ. This CDR3 comprises 14 residues. CDR3 DNA: TGCGCCAGCAGCTTGCCAGGGGACTCCTACGAGCAGTACTTC. Its protein product is CASSLPGDSYEQYF.

The rearrangement uses TRBV5-6 and TRBJ1-2; D is uncertain. This CDR3 has 13 residues. Trimming stripped 2 bases from V and 7 bases from J, with 12 bases between. Germline V CDR1 and CDR2: SGHDT, YYEEEE. The CDR3 loop reads CASSLGSELGYTF. DNA of the CDR3: TGTGCCAGCAGCTTAGGAAGTGAGCTTGGCTACACCTTC.

This clone was counted between two and nine times. The V gene is TRBV28, the J gene TRBJ1-2; weak D call: TRBD1 (5 bases). Germline V gene data show CDR1 as MDHEN and CDR2 as SYDVKM. V lost 7 bases and J lost 4, with 16 bases in between. The CDR3 loop spans 14 amino acids. This chain's CDR3 is CASTPGPNSYGYTF. In DNA form, the CDR3 reads TGTGCCAGCACCCCGGGACCGAACTCCTATGGCTACACCTTC.

The gene calls are TRBV9 and TRBJ1-2, with 7 bases identical to TRBD1. The germline V gene encodes CDR1 SGDLS and CDR2 YYNGEE. The CDR3 consists of 14 residues. J lost 0 bases, V lost 4 bases, and 3 bases had no gene match. The CDR3 coding sequence is TGTGCCAGCAGCCGGGACAGTACTAACTATGGCTACACCTTC. This codes for CASSRDSTNYGYTF.

The CDR3 region is CASSQDRGTQGNQPQHF. DNA of the CDR3: TGCGCCAGCAGCCAAGATCGGGGGACCCAGGGCAATCAGCCCCAGCATTTT. The chain links TRBV4-1 to TRBJ1-5; D might be TRBD1 (5 bases). Germline values: CDR1 MGHRA, CDR2 YSYEKL. Between the trimmed V and J ends, which lost 0 bases and 2 bases, there was a span of 14 bases. The CDR3 runs 17 residues.

V and J are TRBV28 and TRBJ1-1, with D possibly TRBD1 on 5 matching bases. Per germline, CDR1 MDHEN and CDR2 SYDVKM. Trimming took off 2 bases at V and 0 bases at J, with 13 bases between the two ends. This CDR3 is 16 amino acids long. The CDR3 region is CASSLGGQGMNTEAFF. The CDR3 DNA reads as TGTGCCAGCAGTTTAGGTGGCCAGGGCATGAACACTGAAGCTTTCTTT.

The CDR3 region is CASSQDPTHGDTQYF. The DNA for the CDR3 is TGCGCCAGCAGCCAAGATCCCACTCACGGGGATACGCAGTATTTT. This chain joins TRBV4-1 and TRBJ2-3; no clear D gene. The CDR3 spans 15 residues. Germline V gene sequence: CDR1 MGHRA, CDR2 YSYEKL. V was clipped by 0 bases and J by 6 bases, with 13 bases between them.

The chain is built from TRBV9 and TRBJ2-3; TRBD2 aligns across 7 bases. CDR1 and CDR2 (germline): SGDLS, YYNGEE. The CDR3 sequence is 16 residues long. V lost 0 bases, J lost 2 bases, and 6 bases stayed unmatched. CDR3 region: CASSVVEGLNTDTQYF. The CDR3 coding sequence is TGTGCCAGCAGCGTAGTAGAGGGACTAAACACAGATACGCAGTATTTT.

The genes are TRBV28 and TRBJ2-7; D gene uncertain. V gave up 3 bases and J gave up 2 bases, with 8 bases separating them. CDR3 length equals 13 residues. CDR1 is MDHEN, CDR2 SYDVKM, per germline. The chain's CDR3 is CASSLQVPYEQYF. The CDR3 DNA reads TGTGCCAGCAGTTTGCAGGTTCCCTACGAGCAGTACTTC. Filled out from reference TRBV28 and TRBJ2-7, the complete variable domain reads DVKVTQSSRYLVKRTGEKVFLECVQDMDHENMFWYRQDPGLGLRLIYFSYDVKMKEKGDIPEGYSVSREKKERFSLILESASTNQTSMYLCASSLQVPYEQYFGPGTRLTVT.

The chain combines TRBV25-1 with TRBJ2-2, with 7 bases identical to TRBD1. CDR3 size: 15 residues. Germline CDR1 and CDR2: MGHDK and SYGVNS. The ends lost 8 bases at V and 6 bases at J; junction bases unmatched: 12. The CDR3 bases are TGTGCCAGCCGAAAGACAGGGTTTAAGGCCGGGGAGCTGTTTTTT. Translation gives CASRKTGFKAGELFF.

The chain combines TRBV25-1 with TRBJ2-3; no reliable D call. The V gene's germline CDR1 is MGHDK and CDR2 SYGVNS. Trimming stripped 1 base from V and 7 bases from J, with 9 bases between. The length of the CDR3 is 13 residues. The CDR3 DNA reads TGTGCCAGCAGTGAATTCTTCCGGAATACGCAGTATTTT. It encodes CASSEFFRNTQYF. Full variable domain (missing parts from reference TRBV25-1 and TRBJ2-3): EADIYQTPRYLVIGTGKKITLECSQTMGHDKMYWYQQDPGMELHLIHYSYGVNSTEKGDLSSESTVSRIRTEHFPLTLESARPSHTSQYLCASSEFFRNTQYFGPGTRLTVL.

The chain uses TRBV5-1 and TRBJ2-1; TRBD2 agrees at 13 bases. CDR3 size: 16 residues. The V segment lost 3 bases and the J segment 4 bases; nucleotides outside the gene matches: 4. CDR1 is SGHRS, CDR2 YFSETQ, per germline. The DNA for the CDR3 is TGCGCCAGCAGCTCTGGGGGACTAGCGGGGTACAATGAGCAGTTCTTC. It yields the protein CASSSGGLAGYNEQFF.

The gene calls are TRBV6-5 and TRBJ2-5; 7 bases align to TRBD2. The CDR3 spans 16 residues. Per the germline V gene, CDR1 is MNHEY and CDR2 is SVGAGI. The trim removed 3 bases at V and 2 bases at J, leaving 9 bases unmatched. CDR3 sequence: CASSYEWAGLQETQYF. The CDR3 nucleotides are TGTGCCAGCAGTTATGAATGGGCGGGACTACAAGAGACCCAGTACTTC.

This chain links TRBV28 with TRBJ2-4, with D possibly matching TRBD1 (5 bases). V was shortened by 2 bases and J by 7 bases, with 24 bases between the two germline ends. Germline CDR1 is MDHEN and CDR2 is SYDVKM. The CDR3 sequence is 18 residues long. The CDR3: CASSLRTSTRSSNNIQYF. The DNA for the CDR3 is TGTGCCAGCAGTTTAAGGACATCAACCCGCAGCTCTAATAACATTCAGTACTTC.

The chain is built from TRBV5-1 and TRBJ2-2; TRBD1 matches 7 bases. Germline V gives CDR1 SGHRS, CDR2 YFSETQ. After removal of 5 bases from V and 5 bases from J, the junction contained 9 bases not matched to a gene. This CDR3 is built from 15 residues. The DNA for the CDR3 is TGCGCCAGCAGTTTCGTCAGGGGGACGACCGGGGAGCTGTTTTTT. This encodes CASSFVRGTTGELFF.

The genes are TRBV7-8 and TRBJ1-1; D call uncertain. Germline V lookup: CDR1 SGHVS, CDR2 FQNEAQ. The CDR3 has 12 residues. The ends were cut back, 5 bases at V and 6 bases at J, with 10 bases in the middle. CDR3 in amino acids: CASSPHGAEAFF. The CDR3 region has the DNA TGTGCCAGCAGCCCTCATGGGGCTGAAGCTTTCTTT.

This rearrangement joins TRBV19 to TRBJ2-3, with D hard to call. Germline CDR1 reads LNHDA; CDR2 reads SQIVND (reference sequence). Trimming cost V 4 bases and J 4 bases, with 12 bases left between them. CDR3 size: 14 residues. CDR3 DNA sequence: TGTGCCAGTAGTACCCTTAAAAGCGCAGATACGCAGTATTTT. Protein sequence: CASSTLKSADTQYF.

This clone showed up just once. This chain connects TRBV28 to TRBJ2-7, with D hard to call. The CDR3 has 13 amino acids. V lost 0 bases, J lost 2 bases, and 5 bases lay in between. Per the germline V gene, CDR1 is MDHEN and CDR2 is SYDVKM. The DNA for the CDR3 is TGTGCCAGCAGTTTATGGAACCCCTACGAGCAGTACTTC. Its translation is CASSLWNPYEQYF.

V gene TRBV6-5 combines with J gene TRBJ2-7; D might be TRBD2 (5 bases). Germline lookup yields CDR1 MNHEY and CDR2 SVGAGI. V dropped 0 bases and J dropped 6 bases, with 15 bases sitting between them. This CDR3 is built from 15 residues. Here the CDR3 reads CASSYSSLPGSEQYF. CDR3 DNA sequence: TGTGCCAGCAGTTACTCGAGTCTGCCGGGGAGCGAGCAGTACTTC.

V gene TRBV5-1 combines with J gene TRBJ2-5, with 10 bases aligning to TRBD2. The germline gives CDR1 SGHRS, CDR2 YFSETQ. The CDR3 extends over 14 amino acids. Germline trimming cut 4 bases from V and 4 bases from J; bases unmatched to any gene: 4. Here the CDR3 reads CASSLAGEGETQYF. CDR3 bases: TGCGCCAGCAGCCTAGCGGGAGAGGGAGAGACCCAGTACTTC.